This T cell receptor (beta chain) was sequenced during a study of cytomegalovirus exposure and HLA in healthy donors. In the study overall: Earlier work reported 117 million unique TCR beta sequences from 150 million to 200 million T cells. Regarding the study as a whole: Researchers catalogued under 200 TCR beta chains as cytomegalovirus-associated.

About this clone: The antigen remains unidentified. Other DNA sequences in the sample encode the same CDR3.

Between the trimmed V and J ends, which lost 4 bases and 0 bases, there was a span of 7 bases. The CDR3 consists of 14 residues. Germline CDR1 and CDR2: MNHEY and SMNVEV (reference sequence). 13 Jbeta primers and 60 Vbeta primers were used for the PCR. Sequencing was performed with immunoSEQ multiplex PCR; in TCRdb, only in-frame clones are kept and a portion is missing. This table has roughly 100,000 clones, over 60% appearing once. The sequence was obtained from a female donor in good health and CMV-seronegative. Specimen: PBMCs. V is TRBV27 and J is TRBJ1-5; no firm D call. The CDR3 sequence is CASSSGYSNQPQHF. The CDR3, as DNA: TGTGCCAGCAGTTCGGGGTATAGCAATCAGCCCCAGCATTTT.